Following are 6 T cell receptor beta chains from one sample sequenced in a study of spatial heterogeneity in lung cancer. TCRdb re-called the 5' RACE reads through MiXCR, storing one row per CDR3 protein. The table includes some 21,000 distinct CDR3 sequences, roughly 4.5% detected once. Documented time point: sample taken at primary tumor resection. Material: PBMCs, obtained at surgery. The receptors come from a male donor with early-stage non-small cell lung cancer.

This clonotype was counted at least ten times. The chain joins TRBV12-3 or TRBV12-4 to TRBJ1-6, with D possibly TRBD1 on 6 matching bases. Trimming took off 6 bases at V and 1 base at J, with 19 bases between the two ends. The length of the CDR3 is 18 residues. Here the CDR3 DNA reads TGTGCCAGCAGCCCCACTAAGGGGGGGCCATCCTATAATTCACCCCTCCACTTT. Translating gives CASSPTKGGPSYNSPLHF.

This clonotype was recorded at least ten times. The V and J genes are TRBV12-3 or TRBV12-4 and TRBJ1-1; D possibly corresponds to TRBD1 (5 bases). V lost 3 bases, J lost 1 base, and 15 bases lay in between. The CDR3 is 16 amino acids. CDR3 sequence: CASSFGTPQANTEAFF. The DNA for the CDR3 is TGTGCCAGCAGTTTCGGGACTCCCCAGGCGAACACTGAAGCTTTCTTT.

There are many counts of this clonotype. The gene calls are TRBV20-1 and TRBJ2-3; possible D gene TRBD1, 6 bases. V shed 6 bases and J shed 6 bases, with 13 bases lying between them. This CDR3 is built from 12 residues. CDR1 and CDR2 (germline): DFQATT, SNEGSKA (reference sequence). The CDR3 loop reads CSASRGFDTQYF. The CDR3 nucleotides are TGCAGTGCATCTAGGGGGTTTGATACGCAGTATTTT.

The rearrangement links TRBV7-3 to TRBJ2-3; D not certain. Between the trimmed V and J ends, which lost 2 bases and 1 base, there was a span of 7 bases. Looked up from germline, CDR1 is SGHTA and CDR2 is FQGTGA. This CDR3 spans 14 amino acids. In nucleotides, the CDR3 is TGTGCCAGCAGCTTATATCAGCGCACAGATACGCAGTATTTT. It is translated as CASSLYQRTDTQYF.

At least ten counts were recorded for this clonotype. The J gene is TRBJ2-1, the V gene TRBV29-1, with D unclear. The CDR3 sequence is 12 residues long. Trimming cost V 4 bases and J 7 bases, with 11 bases left between them. Germline CDR1 is SQVTM and CDR2 is ANQGSEA. The DNA of the CDR3 is TGCAGCGTTGTGATATACAATAATGAGCAGTTCTTC. Residues: CSVVIYNNEQFF.

By frequency in the sample, this clonotype is medium-sized. The V and J genes are TRBV10-3 and TRBJ2-3; D is ambiguous. The CDR3 length is 14 residues. CDR1 and CDR2 from the germline V gene are ENHRY and SYGVKD. Trimming took off 6 bases at V and 0 bases at J, with 10 bases between the two ends. CDR3 in DNA: TGTGCCATCAGGGAATCGGGTAGCACAGATACGCAGTATTTT. This sequence encodes CAIRESGSTDTQYF.